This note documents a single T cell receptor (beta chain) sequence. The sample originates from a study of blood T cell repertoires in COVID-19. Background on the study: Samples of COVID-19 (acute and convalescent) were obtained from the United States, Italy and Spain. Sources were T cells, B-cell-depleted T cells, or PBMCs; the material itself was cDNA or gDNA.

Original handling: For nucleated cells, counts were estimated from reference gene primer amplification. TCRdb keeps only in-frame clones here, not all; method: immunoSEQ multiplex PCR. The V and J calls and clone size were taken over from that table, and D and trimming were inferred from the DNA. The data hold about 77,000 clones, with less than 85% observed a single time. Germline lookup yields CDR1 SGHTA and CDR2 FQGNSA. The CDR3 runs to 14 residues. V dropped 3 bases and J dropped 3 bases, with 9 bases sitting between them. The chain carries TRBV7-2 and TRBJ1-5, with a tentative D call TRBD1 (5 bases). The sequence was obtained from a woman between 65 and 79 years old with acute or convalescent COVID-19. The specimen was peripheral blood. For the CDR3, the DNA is TGTGCCAGCAGCTTGCAAGGGGACAATCAGCCCCAGCATTTT. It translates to CASSLQGDNQPQHF.